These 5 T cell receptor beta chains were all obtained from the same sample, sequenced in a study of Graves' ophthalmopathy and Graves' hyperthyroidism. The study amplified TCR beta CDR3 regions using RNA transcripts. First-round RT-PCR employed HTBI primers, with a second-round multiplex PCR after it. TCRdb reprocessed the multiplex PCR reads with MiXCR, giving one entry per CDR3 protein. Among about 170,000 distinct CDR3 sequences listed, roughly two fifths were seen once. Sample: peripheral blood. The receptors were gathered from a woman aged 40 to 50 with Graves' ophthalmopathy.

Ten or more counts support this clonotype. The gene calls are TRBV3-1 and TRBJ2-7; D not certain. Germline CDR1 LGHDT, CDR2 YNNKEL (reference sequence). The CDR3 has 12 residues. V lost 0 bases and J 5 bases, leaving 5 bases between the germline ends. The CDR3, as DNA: TGTGCCAGCAGCCAAGATTGGAACGAGCAGTACTTC. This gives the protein CASSQDWNEQYF.

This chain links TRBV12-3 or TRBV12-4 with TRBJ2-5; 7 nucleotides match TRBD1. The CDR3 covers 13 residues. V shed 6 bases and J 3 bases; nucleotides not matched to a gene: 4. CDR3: CASRGQLEETQYF. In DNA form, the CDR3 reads TGTGCCAGCAGGGGACAGCTTGAAGAGACCCAGTACTTC.

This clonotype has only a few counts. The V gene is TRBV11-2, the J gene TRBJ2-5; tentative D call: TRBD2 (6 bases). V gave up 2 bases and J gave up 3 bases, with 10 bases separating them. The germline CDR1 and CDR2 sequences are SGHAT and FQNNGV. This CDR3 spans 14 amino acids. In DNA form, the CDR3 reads TGTGCCAGCAGCTTAACCGGAGGGAAAGAGACCCAGTACTTC. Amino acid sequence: CASSLTGGKETQYF.

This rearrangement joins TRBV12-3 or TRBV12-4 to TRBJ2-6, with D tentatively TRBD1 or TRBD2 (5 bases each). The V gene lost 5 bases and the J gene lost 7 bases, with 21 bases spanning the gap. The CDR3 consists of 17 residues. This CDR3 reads CASSPPRGEVGANVLTF. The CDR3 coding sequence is TGTGCCAGCAGTCCCCCCCGGGGCGAAGTGGGAGCCAACGTCCTGACTTTC.

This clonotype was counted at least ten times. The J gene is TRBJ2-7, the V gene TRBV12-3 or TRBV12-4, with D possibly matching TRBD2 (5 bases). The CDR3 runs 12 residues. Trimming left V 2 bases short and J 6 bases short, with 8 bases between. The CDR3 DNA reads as TGTGCCAGCAGTTTAACGGCGGGCGAGCAGTACTTC. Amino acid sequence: CASSLTAGEQYF.